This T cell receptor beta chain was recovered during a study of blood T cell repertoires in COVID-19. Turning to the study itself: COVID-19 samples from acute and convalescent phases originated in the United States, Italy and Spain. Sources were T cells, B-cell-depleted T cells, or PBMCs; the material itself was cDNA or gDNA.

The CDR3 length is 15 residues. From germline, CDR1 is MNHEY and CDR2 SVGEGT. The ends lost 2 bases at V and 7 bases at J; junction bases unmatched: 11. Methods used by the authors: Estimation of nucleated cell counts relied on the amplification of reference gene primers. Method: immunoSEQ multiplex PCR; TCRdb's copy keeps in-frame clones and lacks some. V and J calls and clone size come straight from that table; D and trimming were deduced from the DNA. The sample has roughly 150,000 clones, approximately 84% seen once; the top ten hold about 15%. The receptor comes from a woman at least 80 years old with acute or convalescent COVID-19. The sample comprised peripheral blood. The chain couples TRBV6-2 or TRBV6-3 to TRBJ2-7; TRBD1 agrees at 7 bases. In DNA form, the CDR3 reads TGTGCCAGCAGTTACCGGGACAGAGCCGTCAGGGAGCAGTACTTC. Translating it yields CASSYRDRAVREQYF.